This T cell receptor (beta chain) appears in the sequencing data of a study of patients and donors after allogeneic stem cell transplantation. V dropped 3 bases and J dropped 5 bases, with 14 bases sitting between them. CDR3 length equals 14 residues. Germline V gene sequence: CDR1 MNHEY, CDR2 SVGEGT. TCRdb recomputed calls from the RT-PCR reads with MiXCR, one row per CDR3 protein. The sample yields about a million distinct CDR3 sequences, about 20% seen once. Sequencing was carried out using blood, either unsorted or a sorted T cell fraction (not recorded which). This receptor was obtained from a human donor who was either an allogeneic HSCT recipient or a stem cell or donor lymphocyte infusion donor (not recorded which). It is not recorded whose cells these are; they may come from a transplant donor. The chain is built from TRBV6-2 or TRBV6-3 and TRBJ2-7; D unclear. CDR3 nucleotides: TGTGCCAGCAGTTATGGGCGGCCGACGGACGAGCAGTACTTC. Translation gives CASSYGRPTDEQYF.